The 25 T cell receptor beta chains listed next were all sequenced from one sample in a study of T cells in Graves' hyperthyroidism and ophthalmopathy. Using RNA transcripts as the source, TCR beta CDR3 regions were amplified. Researchers ran a first-round RT-PCR on the TCR CDR3 using the HTBI primer set. TCRdb reprocessed the multiplex PCR reads via MiXCR and lists one record per CDR3 protein. The top ten clones hold about 3.5% of a sample with around 350,000 distinct CDR3 sequences, about a fifth of them seen once. Sequencing used blood. The receptors were sampled from a woman aged 18-29 years with Graves' hyperthyroidism.

Many counts were recorded for this clonotype. The rearrangement uses TRBV12-3 or TRBV12-4 and TRBJ1-3; D gene unclear. This CDR3 region has 14 residues. The V end lost 3 bases, the J end lost 0 bases, and 6 bases lay between the germline ends. This CDR3 is CASSFGSSGNTIYF. For the CDR3, the DNA is TGTGCCAGCAGTTTCGGGAGCTCTGGAAACACCATATATTTT.

The table lists this clonotype with many counts. The chain uses TRBV28 and TRBJ1-1; 8 bases match TRBD1. CDR3 length equals 15 residues. Germline loops: CDR1 MDHEN, CDR2 SYDVKM. V gave up 6 bases and J gave up 1 base; unmatched junction bases: 7. The CDR3 sequence: CASRSSGTGNTEAFF. CDR3 DNA sequence: TGTGCCAGCAGATCCTCCGGGACAGGGAACACTGAAGCTTTCTTT.

This clonotype was found once. V usage is TRBV28 and J usage is TRBJ2-7; the match to TRBD1 covers 9 bases. Losses at the gene ends were 2 bases for V and 4 bases for J; bases not matched to a gene: 6. The germline V gene has CDR1 MDHEN and CDR2 SYDVKM. The CDR3 runs 15 residues. The CDR3 protein is CASSLPGQGQYEQYF. For the CDR3, the DNA is TGTGCCAGCAGTTTACCGGGACAGGGTCAGTACGAGCAGTACTTC.

This clonotype was counted at least ten times. The chain carries TRBV12-3 or TRBV12-4 and TRBJ1-1, with 9 bases lining up with TRBD1. The CDR3 consists of 15 residues. Unmatched junction bases numbered 13, after V lost 6 bases and J lost 8 bases. CDR3 nucleotides: TGTGCCAGCAGACCCGCCACAGGGGGCAAGTACGAAGCTTTCTTT. Translating it yields CASRPATGGKYEAFF.

This clonotype was detected ten times or more. The chain has TRBV7-8 and TRBJ2-2; D not resolved. Germline CDR1 and CDR2: SGHVS and FQNEAQ. V was clipped by 0 bases and J by 7 bases, with 9 bases between them. This CDR3 is built from 14 residues. The chain's CDR3 is CASSLASPSGELFF. CDR3 in DNA: TGTGCCAGCAGCTTAGCTTCTCCCAGCGGGGAGCTGTTTTTT.

This clonotype appeared a few times. This chain links TRBV4-2 with TRBJ1-2; a weak D match, TRBD1 (6 bases). The CDR3 is 12 residues long. CDR1 is LGHNA, CDR2 YNFKEQ, per germline. V was shortened by 1 base and J by 7 bases, with 7 bases between the two germline ends. This CDR3 is CASSQGTVGYTF. CDR3 nucleotides: TGTGCCAGCAGCCAAGGGACAGTTGGCTACACCTTC.

This clonotype was seen repeatedly, ten times or more. The V call is TRBV6-5, the J call TRBJ1-1; tentative D call: TRBD1 (6 bases). The CDR3 has 13 amino acids. Looked up from germline, CDR1 is MNHEY and CDR2 is SVGAGI. Trimming removed 2 bases at V and 6 bases at J, with 10 bases between. This CDR3 reads CASSYPNRAEAFF. The CDR3 coding sequence is TGTGCCAGCAGTTACCCGAACAGGGCTGAAGCTTTCTTT.

This clonotype was seen at least ten times. The chain couples TRBV7-3 to TRBJ2-5; TRBD2 might be the D (5 bases). CDR3 size: 21 residues. V lost 1 base and J 5 bases, leaving 32 bases between the germline ends. Germline loops: CDR1 SGHTA, CDR2 FQGTGA. This CDR3 is CASSLRGIWFIGGLGKETQYF. DNA of the CDR3: TGTGCCAGCAGCTTAAGAGGTATTTGGTTCATCGGCGGGCTGGGCAAGGAGACCCAGTACTTC.

This clonotype turned up a few times. The rearrangement links TRBV10-3 to TRBJ2-7, with 7 bases lining up with TRBD1. The CDR3 contains 13 residues. J lost 6 bases, V lost 10 bases, and 12 bases had no gene match. Germline V CDR1 and CDR2: ENHRY, SYGVKD. This CDR3 is CATQEGQNGEQYF. The CDR3 coding sequence is TGTGCCACGCAAGAGGGACAGAATGGCGAGCAGTACTTC.

This clonotype showed up many times. The J gene is TRBJ1-5, the V gene TRBV2; weak D call: TRBD1 (5 bases). The CDR3 has 15 amino acids. Trimming shortened V by 3 bases and J by 0 bases, and 9 bases separated the two germline ends. CDR1 and CDR2 (germline): SNHLY, FYNNEI. The DNA of the CDR3 is TGTGCCAGCAGTGAGGAGGGGCTTAGCAATCAGCCCCAGCATTTT. This encodes CASSEEGLSNQPQHF.

This clonotype was detected many times. The rearrangement links TRBV20-1 to TRBJ1-2; TRBD1 matches at 7 bases. This CDR3 region has 12 residues. V was clipped by 5 bases and J by 4 bases; unmatched bases: 4. Germline assignment: CDR1 DFQATT and CDR2 SNEGSKA (reference sequence). CDR3 residues: CSAPQGGYGYTF. CDR3 sequence (DNA): TGCAGTGCTCCGCAGGGGGGCTATGGCTACACCTTC.

This clonotype showed up many times. The chain is built from TRBV12-5 and TRBJ1-1, with D tentatively TRBD1 (6 bases). V was pared by 1 base and J by 6 bases, with 24 bases between. The CDR3 is made up of 18 amino acids. The V gene's germline CDR1 is LGHNT and CDR2 FRNRAP. The CDR3 loop reads CASGLATGWKSGMPEAFF. As DNA, the CDR3 is TGTGCTAGTGGTTTGGCTACAGGGTGGAAAAGTGGGATGCCTGAAGCTTTCTTT.

This sequence joins TRBV30 and TRBJ1-1; D uncertain. The CDR3 sequence is 14 residues long. Per the germline V gene, CDR1 is GTSNPN and CDR2 is SVGIG (reference sequence). Between the trimmed V and J ends, which lost 3 bases and 0 bases, there was a span of 11 bases. CDR3 sequence: CAWRAPLLNTEAFF. Written as DNA, the CDR3 is TGTGCCTGGAGAGCGCCGTTACTGAACACTGAAGCTTTCTTT. The variable domain in full, with the rest retrieved from reference TRBV30 and TRBJ1-1, is SQTIHQWPATLVQPVGSPLSLECTVEGTSNPNLYWYRQAAGRGLQLLFYSVGIGQISSEVPQNLSASRPQDRQFILSSKKLLLSDSGFYLCAWRAPLLNTEAFFGQGTRLTVV.

The J gene is TRBJ1-2, the V gene TRBV20-1; perhaps TRBD1 as D (5 bases). V shed 3 bases and J shed 0 bases, with 11 bases lying between them. Germline CDR1 reads DFQATT; CDR2 reads SNEGSKA (reference sequence). This CDR3 has 14 residues. The CDR3 DNA sequence: TGCAGTGCTAGCGGGGGACGAACTAACTATGGCTACACCTTC. It is translated as CSASGGRTNYGYTF.

The V and J genes are TRBV7-8 and TRBJ2-4; tentatively, D is TRBD2 (5 bases). The germline V and J ends were trimmed by 4 bases and 2 bases, with 6 bases remaining between them. This CDR3 comprises 13 residues. The V gene's germline CDR1 is SGHVS and CDR2 FQNEAQ. CDR3 protein: CASSSGTKNIQYF. CDR3 nucleotide sequence: TGTGCCAGCAGCTCCGGGACCAAAAACATTCAGTACTTC.

The genes are TRBV27 and TRBJ1-1; no firm D call. With 4 bases removed from V and 6 bases from J, the gap between germline ends came to 15 bases. Germline CDR1 is MNHEY and CDR2 is SMNVEV (reference sequence). The CDR3 extends over 14 amino acids. The CDR3 DNA follows: TGTGCCAGCAGTTCCGTTCAGAGTCCGGCTGAAGCTTTCTTT. It specifies CASSSVQSPAEAFF.

This clonotype was seen repeatedly, ten times or more. CDR3 nucleotide sequence: TGTGCCAGCTCACCACCCATAGGGCACTATGGCTACACCTTC. It is translated as CASSPPIGHYGYTF. This sequence joins TRBV18 and TRBJ1-2, with D unresolved. CDR1 is KGHSH and CDR2 is LQKENI in the germline V gene. The CDR3 runs 14 residues. V lost 0 bases, J lost 3 bases, and 8 bases lay in between.

The J gene is TRBJ1-1, the V gene TRBV19; weak D call: TRBD1 (5 bases). The V end lost 4 bases, the J end lost 4 bases, and 10 bases lay between the germline ends. CDR1 LNHDA and CDR2 SQIVND come from the germline V gene (reference sequence). The CDR3 sequence is 13 residues long. The CDR3 coding sequence is TGTGCCAGTAGTACAGGGATTCGCACTGAAGCTTTCTTT. Protein product: CASSTGIRTEAFF.

This clonotype was observed a few times. The rearrangement uses TRBV11-2 and TRBJ1-2; possibly TRBD1 for D (6 bases). CDR1 is SGHAT, CDR2 FQNNGV, per germline. V lost 3 bases and J 4 bases, leaving 21 bases between the germline ends. The CDR3 length is 17 residues. The CDR3, as DNA: TGTGCCAGCAGCTTCGGGACATTCGAACGTGGCAGCTATGGCTACACCTTC. This translates into CASSFGTFERGSYGYTF.

This rearrangement joins TRBV6-1 to TRBJ2-7, with 10 bases that match TRBD1. V dropped 3 bases and J dropped 5; count of bases not matched to a gene: 4. Looked up from germline, CDR1 is MNHNS and CDR2 is SASEGT. The CDR3 loop spans 14 amino acids. The CDR3 DNA is TGTGCCAGCAGTGAGGAGACAGGGGGCGACGAGCAGTACTTC. Translation: CASSEETGGDEQYF.

The chain recombines TRBV20-1 with TRBJ2-2, with D tentatively TRBD2 (6 bases). Between the trimmed V and J ends, which lost 5 bases and 3 bases, there was a span of 13 bases. This CDR3 spans 14 amino acids. Germline values: CDR1 DFQATT, CDR2 SNEGSKA (reference sequence). The CDR3, as DNA: TGCAGTGCTCGGCGGGGATTGGACACCGGGGAGCTGTTTTTT. This translates into CSARRGLDTGELFF.

Ten or more counts support this clonotype. The V call is TRBV6-5, the J call TRBJ1-1; D uncertain. The CDR3 consists of 15 residues. The germline V gene has CDR1 MNHEY and CDR2 SVGAGI. Deletions cut 0 bases from V and 6 bases from J, with 14 bases between. The CDR3 loop is CASSYSTASRAEAFF. CDR3 nucleotide sequence: TGTGCCAGCAGTTACTCTACCGCGTCGAGGGCTGAAGCTTTCTTT.

This clonotype was counted many times. The J gene is TRBJ2-7, the V gene TRBV29-1, with 10 positions matching TRBD2. The CDR3 runs 15 residues. V lost 4 bases, J lost 2 bases, and 8 bases stayed unmatched. The germline V gene has CDR1 SQVTM and CDR2 ANQGSEA. CDR3 sequence reads: CSVVGERGGPYEQYF. CDR3 coding DNA: TGCAGCGTTGTCGGTGAGCGGGGGGGCCCCTACGAGCAGTACTTC.

The chain is built from TRBV12-5 and TRBJ1-5, with TRBD1 identical over 7 bases. Germline V gives CDR1 LGHNT, CDR2 FRNRAP. Losses at the gene ends were 0 bases for V and 5 bases for J; bases not matched to a gene: 7. CDR3 length: 16 amino acids. The CDR3 loop is CASGLVRGGPHQPQHF. The CDR3 DNA follows: TGTGCTAGTGGTTTGGTACGAGGGGGCCCCCATCAGCCCCAGCATTTT. Full variable domain (missing parts from reference TRBV12-5 and TRBJ1-5): DARVTQTPRHKVTEMGQEVTMRCQPILGHNTVFWYRQTMMQGLELLAYFRNRAPLDDSGMPKDRFSAEMPDATLATLKIQPSEPRDSAVYFCASGLVRGGPHQPQHFGDGTRLSIL.

Many counts were recorded for this clonotype. The CDR3 nucleotides are TGTGCCAGCAGAACCGGGACAGTCAACACCGGGGAGCTGTTTTTT. Encoded protein: CASRTGTVNTGELFF. This sequence joins TRBV6-5 and TRBJ2-2; TRBD1 aligns across 7 bases. CDR3 size: 15 residues. From germline, CDR1 is MNHEY and CDR2 SVGAGI. The V and J ends lost 6 bases and 2 bases, in that order; junction bases with no gene match: 6.